Each of the 14 T cell receptor beta chains below was sequenced from the same sample in a study of shared clonotypes between healthy human individuals. CD45RO negativity and positive selection for CCR7 defined naive CD8 cells, a population that excluded terminally differentiated effector memory CD45RA+ cells. Sequencing was performed with immunoSEQ multiplex PCR; in TCRdb, only in-frame clones are kept and a portion is missing. In the table there are about 2.1 million clones, over 85% of which are singletons. Sequencing used naive CD8+ T cells from PBMCs. These TCRs come from a man aged 18-30 years in good health. Some clones in this sample may be carry-over from other donors' samples.

The chain uses TRBV27 and TRBJ1-1, with a possible D match to TRBD1 (5 bases). CDR1 is MNHEY and CDR2 is SMNVEV in the germline V gene (reference sequence). CDR3 size: 14 residues. Trimming pared 5 bases from V and 1 base from J, leaving 11 bases between. The CDR3: CASSPLRGNTEAFF. For the CDR3, the DNA is TGTGCCAGCAGTCCCTTGAGGGGGAACACTGAAGCTTTCTTT.

To note about this clone: In the same sample, other DNA sequences code for this CDR3. The chain is built from TRBV19 and TRBJ1-5; unclear D gene. This CDR3 spans 15 amino acids. Trimming took 3 bases from V and 0 from J, leaving 9 bases between them. Germline CDR1 reads LNHDA; CDR2 reads SQIVND (reference sequence). CDR3 amino acids: CASSISGYSNQPQHF. The CDR3 DNA sequence: TGTGCCAGTAGTATCTCAGGCTATAGCAATCAGCCCCAGCATTTT. Based on the CDR3 plus reference TRBV19 and TRBJ1-5, the full variable domain is DGGITQSPKYLFRKEGQNVTLSCEQNLNHDAMYWYRQDPGQGLRLIYYSQIVNDFQKGDIAEGYSVSREKKESFPLTVTSAQKNPTAFYLCASSISGYSNQPQHFGDGTRLSIL.

The genes are TRBV4-3 and TRBJ2-1; 9 bases fit TRBD2. The CDR3 has 15 amino acids. The V and J ends lost 4 bases and 7 bases, in that order; junction bases with no gene match: 8. Germline lookup yields CDR1 LGHNA and CDR2 YSLEER. CDR3 nucleotide sequence: TGCGCCAGCAGCCCAGGTAGCGGGAGCGAAAATGAGCAGTTCTTC. Its translation: CASSPGSGSENEQFF.

The rearrangement joins TRBV7-9 to TRBJ2-7; 10 nucleotides match TRBD2. The CDR3 consists of 15 residues. The trim removed 6 bases at V and 2 bases at J, leaving 7 bases unmatched. Germline V gives CDR1 SEHNR, CDR2 FQNEAQ (reference sequence). The CDR3 nucleotides are TGTGCCAGCAGGGCTACTAGCGGGACCCCCTACGAGCAGTACTTC. It encodes CASRATSGTPYEQYF.

The V gene is TRBV7-9, the J gene TRBJ2-2; 8 bases align to TRBD1. V shed 2 bases, J shed 6 bases, and the junction held 11 bases outside the gene matches. Germline CDR1 SEHNR, CDR2 FQNEAQ (reference sequence). This CDR3 spans 17 amino acids. The CDR3 is CASSLLGFRGPSGELFF. CDR3 DNA: TGTGCCAGCAGCTTATTAGGGTTCAGGGGGCCGTCCGGGGAGCTGTTTTTT.

This clone was detected only a few times. The V and J genes are TRBV28 and TRBJ1-1; D remains unclear. V lost 9 bases, J lost 3 bases, and 5 bases lay in between. This CDR3 is built from 10 residues. CDR1 and CDR2 from the germline V gene are MDHEN and SYDVKM. CDR3 DNA sequence: TGTGCCAGTTGGGACACTGAAGCTTTCTTT. The encoded protein is CASWDTEAFF.

The rearrangement uses TRBV5-6 and TRBJ1-2, with 8 bases fitting TRBD1. The V gene end was trimmed by 4 bases and the J gene end by 3 bases; junction bases not matched to a gene: 5. This CDR3 contains 14 residues. Germline CDR1 and CDR2: SGHDT and YYEEEE. CDR3: CASSKGTGDYGYTF. The CDR3 bases are TGTGCCAGCAGCAAGGGGACAGGCGACTATGGCTACACCTTC.

The J gene is TRBJ2-3, the V gene TRBV6-4; D might be TRBD1 or TRBD2, each matching 5 bases. CDR1 and CDR2 from the germline V gene are MRHNA and SNTAGT. Trimming shortened V by 3 bases and J by 0 bases, and 19 bases separated the two germline ends. The CDR3 is 18 amino acids. CDR3 amino acids: CASSDRGPGSTSTDTQYF. In nucleotides, the CDR3 is TGTGCCAGCAGTGATCGGGGCCCGGGGTCGACTAGCACAGATACGCAGTATTTT.

CDR3 DNA sequence: TGTGCCTGGAGGCAGGGGGCATGGAGCGAGCAGTACTTC. It specifies CAWRQGAWSEQYF. The chain links TRBV30 to TRBJ2-7; 8 nucleotides agree with TRBD1. V dropped 3 bases and J dropped 6; count of bases not matched to a gene: 7. CDR1 and CDR2 from the germline V gene are GTSNPN and SVGIG (reference sequence). CDR3 size: 13 residues.

This clone was detected once. The rearrangement joins TRBV7-2 to TRBJ1-2, with D maybe TRBD1 (6 bases). In germline, CDR1 is SGHTA, CDR2 FQGNSA. This CDR3 has 16 residues. V was shortened by 5 bases and J by 3 bases, with 19 bases between the two germline ends. CDR3 sequence (DNA): TGTGCCAGCAGCCTCCGGACAGTAAGGGTGCACTATGGCTACACCTTC. It is translated as CASSLRTVRVHYGYTF.

This clone has a single count. V gene TRBV6-1 combines with J gene TRBJ2-7, with a weak D call TRBD1 (5 bases). Germline V CDR1 and CDR2: MNHNS, SASEGT. Deletions cut 1 base from V and 2 bases from J, with 12 bases between. The CDR3 totals 15 residues. CDR3 sequence reads: CASSEGMQGTYEQYF. The DNA for the CDR3 is TGTGCCAGCAGTGAAGGTATGCAGGGCACCTACGAGCAGTACTTC.

The V call is TRBV27, the J call TRBJ2-7, with 8 positions matching TRBD2. The CDR3 is made up of 15 amino acids. Trimming cost V 4 bases and J 4 bases; bases outside gene matches: 9. Per the germline V gene, CDR1 is MNHEY and CDR2 is SMNVEV (reference sequence). The CDR3 nucleotides read TGTGCCAGCAGTTATCTAAGCGGGAGTTTGTACGAGCAGTACTTC. It encodes CASSYLSGSLYEQYF.

This chain uses TRBV4-1 with TRBJ2-3; the D gene is possibly TRBD1 (5 bases). Looked up from germline, CDR1 is MGHRA and CDR2 is YSYEKL. The CDR3 has 16 residues. V was pared by 5 bases and J by 14 bases, with 29 bases between. The CDR3 DNA follows: TGCGCCAGCAGCTTCACTCAGGGCCTGATGTCTAATCAAATGTATTTT. Its protein is CASSFTQGLMSNQMYF.

V gene TRBV10-3 combines with J gene TRBJ2-1; 9 bases are a match to TRBD2. Germline CDR1 reads ENHRY; CDR2 reads SYGVKD. The CDR3 spans 16 residues. The J segment lost 0 bases and the V segment lost 7 bases, leaving 7 bases of the junction unmatched. The CDR3 loop reads CAINGVSGSSYNEQFF. The CDR3 DNA sequence: TGTGCCATCAACGGAGTTAGCGGGAGCTCCTACAATGAGCAGTTCTTC.